The 2 T cell receptor beta chains in this list originate from one sample, sequenced in a study of metastatic and nonmetastatic thyroid tumors. Using MiXCR, TCRdb re-called clones from the PCR reads. The repertoire holds more than 50,000 clones, with roughly 20% as singletons. Prior to thyroid surgery, none of the patients had received any treatment. Sequenced: blood. Receptors originate from a female donor with papillary thyroid cancer or a benign thyroid nodule (not recorded which). Some clones in this sample may be carry-over from other donors' samples.

A word on this clone: One junction end does not reproduce the germline sequence, and a read error may be involved. The sample contains more than one DNA sequence encoding this CDR3. The chain uses TRBV11-2 and TRBJ2-7, with D possibly being TRBD2 (5 bases). Germline V gene sequence: CDR1 SGHAT, CDR2 FQNNGV. This CDR3 spans 13 amino acids. This chain's CDR3 is CASSRADSYEQYF. CDR3 bases: TGTGCCAGCAGCCGAGCGGACTCGTACGAGCAATACTTC.

This clone was detected many times. The J gene is TRBJ2-3, the V gene TRBV20-1, with TRBD2 identical over 11 bases. The CDR3 is 13 residues long. Germline V lookup: CDR1 DFQATT, CDR2 SNEGSKA (reference sequence). The DNA of the CDR3 is TGCAGCGTTAGCGGGAGGGGAGCAGATACGCAGTATTTT. It translates to CSVSGRGADTQYF.